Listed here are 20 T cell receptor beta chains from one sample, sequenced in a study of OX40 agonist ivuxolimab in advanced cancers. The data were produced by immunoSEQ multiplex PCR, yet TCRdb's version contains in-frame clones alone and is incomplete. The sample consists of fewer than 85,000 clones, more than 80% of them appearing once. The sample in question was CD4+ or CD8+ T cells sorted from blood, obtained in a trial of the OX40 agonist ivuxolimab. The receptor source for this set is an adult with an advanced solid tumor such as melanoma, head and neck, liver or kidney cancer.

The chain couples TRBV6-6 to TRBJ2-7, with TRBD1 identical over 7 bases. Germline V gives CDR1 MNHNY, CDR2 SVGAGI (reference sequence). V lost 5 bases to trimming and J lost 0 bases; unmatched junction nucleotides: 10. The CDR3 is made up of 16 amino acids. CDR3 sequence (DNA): TGTGCCAGCAGTACCCTGGACAGGCCCAGCTCCTACGAGCAGTACTTC. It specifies CASSTLDRPSSYEQYF.

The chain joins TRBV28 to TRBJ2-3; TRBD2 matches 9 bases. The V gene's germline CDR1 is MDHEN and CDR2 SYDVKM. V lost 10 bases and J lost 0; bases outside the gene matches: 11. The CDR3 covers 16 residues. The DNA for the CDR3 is TGTGCCACGCACGACCCTGGGACTAGCAGCACAGATACGCAGTATTTT. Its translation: CATHDPGTSSTDTQYF.

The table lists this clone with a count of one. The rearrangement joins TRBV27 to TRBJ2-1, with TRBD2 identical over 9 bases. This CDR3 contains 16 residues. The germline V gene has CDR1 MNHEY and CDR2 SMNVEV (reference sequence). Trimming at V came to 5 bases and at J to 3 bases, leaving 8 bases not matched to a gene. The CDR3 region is CASSLIAGARYNEQFF. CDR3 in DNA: TGTGCCAGCAGTCTTATAGCGGGAGCGCGCTACAATGAGCAGTTCTTC.

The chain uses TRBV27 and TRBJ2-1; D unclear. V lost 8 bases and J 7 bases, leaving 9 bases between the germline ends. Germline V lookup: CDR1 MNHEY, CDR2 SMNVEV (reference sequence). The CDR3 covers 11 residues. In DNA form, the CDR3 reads TGTGCCAGCTTCCGGTCTAATGAGCAGTTCTTC. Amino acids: CASFRSNEQFF.

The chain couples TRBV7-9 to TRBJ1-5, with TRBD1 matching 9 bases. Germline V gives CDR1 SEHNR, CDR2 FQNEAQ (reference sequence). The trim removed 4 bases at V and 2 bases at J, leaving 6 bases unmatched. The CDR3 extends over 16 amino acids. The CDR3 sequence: CASSSPGQGGNQPQHF. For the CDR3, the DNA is TGTGCCAGCAGCTCACCGGGACAGGGAGGCAATCAGCCCCAGCATTTT.

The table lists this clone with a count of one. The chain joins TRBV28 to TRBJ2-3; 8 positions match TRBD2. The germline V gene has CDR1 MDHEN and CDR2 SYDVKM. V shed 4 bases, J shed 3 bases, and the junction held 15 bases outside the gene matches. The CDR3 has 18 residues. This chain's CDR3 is CASSWGRQWREATDTQYF. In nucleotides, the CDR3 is TGTGCCAGCAGTTGGGGCCGTCAGTGGCGGGAGGCTACAGATACGCAGTATTTT.

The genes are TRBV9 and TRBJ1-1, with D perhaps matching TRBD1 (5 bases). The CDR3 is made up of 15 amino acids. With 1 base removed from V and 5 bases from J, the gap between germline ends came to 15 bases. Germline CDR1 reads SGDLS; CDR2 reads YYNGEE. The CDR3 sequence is CASSVTGTFGTEAFF. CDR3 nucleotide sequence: TGTGCCAGCAGCGTAACTGGGACCTTTGGGACTGAAGCTTTCTTT.

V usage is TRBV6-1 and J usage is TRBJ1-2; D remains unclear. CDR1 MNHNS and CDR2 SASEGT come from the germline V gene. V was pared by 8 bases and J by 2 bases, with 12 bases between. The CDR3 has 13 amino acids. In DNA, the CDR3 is TGTGCCAGCGGCCAACAGTTAAACTATGGCTACACCTTC. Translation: CASGQQLNYGYTF.

This CDR3 is CASSQAGGTYEQYF. Written as DNA, the CDR3 is TGTGCCAGCAGCCAAGCGGGAGGGACCTACGAGCAGTACTTC. The gene calls are TRBV4-2 and TRBJ2-7, with 8 bases fitting TRBD2. The CDR3 is made up of 14 amino acids. CDR1 is LGHNA, CDR2 YNFKEQ, per germline. V shed 1 base, J shed 2 bases, and the junction held 1 base outside the gene matches.

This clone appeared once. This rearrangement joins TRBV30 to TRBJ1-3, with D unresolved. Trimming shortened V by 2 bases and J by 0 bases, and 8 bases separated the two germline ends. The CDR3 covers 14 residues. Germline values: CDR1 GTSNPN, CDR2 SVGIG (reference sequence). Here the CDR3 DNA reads TGTGCCTGGAGTTTTGGGGACTCTGGAAACACCATATATTTT. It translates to CAWSFGDSGNTIYF.

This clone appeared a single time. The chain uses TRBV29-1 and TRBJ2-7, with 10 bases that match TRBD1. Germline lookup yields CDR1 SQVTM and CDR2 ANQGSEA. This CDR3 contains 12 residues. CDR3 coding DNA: TGCAACGACAGGGGGCGCCCCTACGAGCAGTACTTC. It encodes CNDRGRPYEQYF.

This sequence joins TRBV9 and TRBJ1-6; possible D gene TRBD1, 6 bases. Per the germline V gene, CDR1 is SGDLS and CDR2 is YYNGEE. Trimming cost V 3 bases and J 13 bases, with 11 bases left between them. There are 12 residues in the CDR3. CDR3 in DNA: TGTGCCAGCAGCGGGGACAAGGGGCCCCTCCACTTT. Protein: CASSGDKGPLHF.

The CDR3 loop reads CAISESPTSGAYEQYF. The CDR3 region has the DNA TGTGCCATCAGTGAGTCTCCTACTAGCGGTGCCTACGAGCAGTACTTC. This sequence joins TRBV10-3 and TRBJ2-7, with 8 positions matching TRBD2. Germline V gene data show CDR1 as ENHRY and CDR2 as SYGVKD. This CDR3 region has 16 residues. Trimming at V came to 0 bases and at J to 2 bases, leaving 6 bases not matched to a gene.

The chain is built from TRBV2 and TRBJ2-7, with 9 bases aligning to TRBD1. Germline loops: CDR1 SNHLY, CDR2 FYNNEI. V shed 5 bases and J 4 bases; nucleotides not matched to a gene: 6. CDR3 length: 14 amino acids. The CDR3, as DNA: TGTGCCAGCAGTCCCGGGACAGGGAGTTACGAGCAGTACTTC. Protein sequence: CASSPGTGSYEQYF.

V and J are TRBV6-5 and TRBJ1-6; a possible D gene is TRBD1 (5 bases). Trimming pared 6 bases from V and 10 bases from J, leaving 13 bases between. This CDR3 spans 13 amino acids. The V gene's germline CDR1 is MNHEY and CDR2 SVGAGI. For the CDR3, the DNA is TGTGCCAGCAGACCACAGGACTGGTCACCCCTCCACTTT. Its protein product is CASRPQDWSPLHF.

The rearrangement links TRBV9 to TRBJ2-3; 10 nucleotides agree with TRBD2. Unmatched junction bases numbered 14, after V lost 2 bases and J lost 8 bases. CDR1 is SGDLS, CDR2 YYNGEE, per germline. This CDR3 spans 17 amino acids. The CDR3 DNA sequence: TGTGCCAGCAGCGTTGAATCTAGCGGGGGCCCCTGGGGTACGCAGTATTTT. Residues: CASSVESSGGPWGTQYF.

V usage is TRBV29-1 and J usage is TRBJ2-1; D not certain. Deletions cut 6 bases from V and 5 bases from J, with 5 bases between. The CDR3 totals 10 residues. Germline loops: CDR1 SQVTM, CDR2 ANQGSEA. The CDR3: CSVTNNEQFF. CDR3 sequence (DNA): TGCAGCGTCACTAACAATGAGCAGTTCTTC.

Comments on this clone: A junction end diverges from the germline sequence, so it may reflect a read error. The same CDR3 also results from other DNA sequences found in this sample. CDR3 protein: CASSSGGLSLTGNTIYF. The CDR3 nucleotides are TGTGCCAGCAGCTCAGGGGGCCTTAGCCTGACTGGGAACACCATATATTTT. The genes are TRBV7-9 and TRBJ1-3; 8 nucleotides agree with TRBD1. The CDR3 sequence is 17 residues long. Germline CDR1 reads SEHNR; CDR2 reads FQNEAQ (reference sequence).

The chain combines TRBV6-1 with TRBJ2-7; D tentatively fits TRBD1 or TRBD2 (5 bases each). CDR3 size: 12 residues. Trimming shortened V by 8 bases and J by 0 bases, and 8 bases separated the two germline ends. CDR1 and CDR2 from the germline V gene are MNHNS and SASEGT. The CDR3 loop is CASPGSSYEQYF. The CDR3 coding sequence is TGTGCCAGCCCAGGGAGCTCCTACGAGCAGTACTTC.

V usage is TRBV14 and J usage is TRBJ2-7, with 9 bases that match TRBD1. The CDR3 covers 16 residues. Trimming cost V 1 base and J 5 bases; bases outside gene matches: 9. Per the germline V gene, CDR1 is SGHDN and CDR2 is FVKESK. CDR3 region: CASSQGATGGVDEQYF. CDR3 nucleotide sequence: TGTGCCAGCAGCCAAGGGGCGACAGGGGGAGTCGACGAGCAGTACTTC. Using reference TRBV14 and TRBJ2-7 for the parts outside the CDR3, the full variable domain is EAGVTQFPSHSVIEKGQTVTLRCDPISGHDNLYWYRRVMGKEIKFLLHFVKESKQDESGMPNNRFLAERTGGTYSTLKVQPAELEDSGVYFCASSQGATGGVDEQYFGPGTRLTVT.